The sequence of this T cell receptor beta chain was determined in a study of blood T cell repertoires in COVID-19. Study context: Sites in the United States, Italy and Spain provided acute and convalescent COVID-19 samples. PBMCs, B-cell-depleted T cells, or T cells provided the cDNA or gDNA that made up the material.

Clones were sequenced by immunoSEQ multiplex PCR, and TCRdb holds only the in-frame ones, with some missing. The sample lists more than 250,000 clones, 88% seen once, with about 0.7% in the top ten. In germline, CDR1 is MNHNY, CDR2 SVGAGI (reference sequence). V was shortened by 7 bases and J by 4 bases, with 10 bases between the two germline ends. The CDR3 is 12 amino acids. Sequencing was done on a sample of peripheral blood. The receptor was derived from a human donor in a cohort sampled during active COVID-19. The V call is TRBV6-6, the J call TRBJ2-5; D is unresolved. CDR3 sequence (DNA): TGTGCCAGCACGGATCGGAGAGAGACCCAGTACTTC. It specifies CASTDRRETQYF.